This T cell receptor (beta chain) was identified during a study of blood T cell repertoires in COVID-19. Across the study: Sites in the United States, Italy and Spain provided acute and convalescent COVID-19 samples. From T cells, B-cell-depleted T cells, or PBMCs came the material, which was cDNA or gDNA.

Authors' methods: Amplification with reference gene primers provided the estimates of nucleated cell counts. Libraries were prepared by immunoSEQ multiplex PCR; TCRdb keeps only in-frame clonotypes and omits some of them. V, J and clone size derive from that table, while D and trimming were established from the DNA sequence. The data hold 150,000 or so clones, with roughly 77% observed a single time. The germline gives CDR1 SQVTM, CDR2 ANQGSEA. The CDR3 totals 15 residues. The trim removed 1 base at V and 5 bases at J, leaving 7 bases unmatched. The V and J genes are TRBV29-1 and TRBJ1-1; the match to TRBD1 covers 10 bases. This sequence was found in a woman aged 70-85 years with COVID-19, enrolled during active disease. Sequencing was carried out using peripheral blood. CDR3 sequence: CSVEGVTGGLTEAFF. CDR3 bases: TGCAGCGTTGAAGGGGTGACAGGGGGCTTAACTGAAGCTTTCTTT.